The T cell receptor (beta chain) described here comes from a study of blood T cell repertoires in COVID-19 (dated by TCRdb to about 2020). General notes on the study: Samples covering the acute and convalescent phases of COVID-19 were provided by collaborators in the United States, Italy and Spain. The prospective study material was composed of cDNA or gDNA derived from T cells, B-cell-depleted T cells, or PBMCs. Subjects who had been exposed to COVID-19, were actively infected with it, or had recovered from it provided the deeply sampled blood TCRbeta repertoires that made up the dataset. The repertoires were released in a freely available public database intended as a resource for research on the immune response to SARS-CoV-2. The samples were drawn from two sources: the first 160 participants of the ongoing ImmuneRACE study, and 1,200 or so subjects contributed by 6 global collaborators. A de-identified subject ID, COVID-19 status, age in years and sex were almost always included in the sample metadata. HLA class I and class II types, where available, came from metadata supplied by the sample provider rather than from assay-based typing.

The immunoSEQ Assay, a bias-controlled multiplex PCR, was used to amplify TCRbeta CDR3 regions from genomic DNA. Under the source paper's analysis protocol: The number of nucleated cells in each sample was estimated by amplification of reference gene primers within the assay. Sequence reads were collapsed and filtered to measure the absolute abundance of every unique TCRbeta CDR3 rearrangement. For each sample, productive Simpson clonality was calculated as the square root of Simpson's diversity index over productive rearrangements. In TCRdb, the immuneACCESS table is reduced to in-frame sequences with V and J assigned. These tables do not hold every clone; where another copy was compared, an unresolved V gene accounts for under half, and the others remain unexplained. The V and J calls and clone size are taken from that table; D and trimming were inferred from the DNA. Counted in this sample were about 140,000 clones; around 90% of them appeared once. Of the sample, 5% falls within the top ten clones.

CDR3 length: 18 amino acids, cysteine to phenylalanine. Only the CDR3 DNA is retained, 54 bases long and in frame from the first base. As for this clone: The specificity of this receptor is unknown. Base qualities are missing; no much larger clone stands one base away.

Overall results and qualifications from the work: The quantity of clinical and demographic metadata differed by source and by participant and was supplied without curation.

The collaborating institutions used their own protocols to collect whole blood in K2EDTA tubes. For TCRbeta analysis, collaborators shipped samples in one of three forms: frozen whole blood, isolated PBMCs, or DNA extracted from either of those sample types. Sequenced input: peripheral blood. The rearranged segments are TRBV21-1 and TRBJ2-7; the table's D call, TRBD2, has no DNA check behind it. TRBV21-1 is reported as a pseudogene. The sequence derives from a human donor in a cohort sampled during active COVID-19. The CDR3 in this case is CASSNGGASGGAPHEQYF. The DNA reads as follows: TGTGCCAGCAGCAATGGAGGGGCTAGCGGTGGAGCCCCCCACGAGCAGTACTTC.